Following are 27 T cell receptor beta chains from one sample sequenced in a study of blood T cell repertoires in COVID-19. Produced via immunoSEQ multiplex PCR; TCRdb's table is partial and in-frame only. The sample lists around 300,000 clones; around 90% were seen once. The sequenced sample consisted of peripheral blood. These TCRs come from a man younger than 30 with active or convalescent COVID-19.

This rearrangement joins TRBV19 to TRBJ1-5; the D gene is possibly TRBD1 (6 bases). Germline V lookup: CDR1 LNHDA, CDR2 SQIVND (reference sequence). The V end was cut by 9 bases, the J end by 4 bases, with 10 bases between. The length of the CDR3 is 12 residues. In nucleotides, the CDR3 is TGTGCCAGCCGACAGGTAAATCAGCCCCAGCATTTT. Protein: CASRQVNQPQHF.

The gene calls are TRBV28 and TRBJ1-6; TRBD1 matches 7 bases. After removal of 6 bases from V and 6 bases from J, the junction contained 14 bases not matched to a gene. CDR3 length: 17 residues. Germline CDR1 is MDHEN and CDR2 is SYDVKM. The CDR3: CASSSPGGDSANSPLHF. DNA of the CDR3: TGTGCCAGCAGCTCGCCGGGGGGGGACAGCGCTAATTCACCCCTCCACTTT.

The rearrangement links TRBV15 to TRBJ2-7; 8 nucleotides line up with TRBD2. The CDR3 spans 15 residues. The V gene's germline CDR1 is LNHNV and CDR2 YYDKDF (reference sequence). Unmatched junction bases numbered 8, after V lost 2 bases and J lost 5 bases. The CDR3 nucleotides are TGTGCCACCAGCAGACAAGGTAGCGGGGTTAACGAGCAGTACTTC. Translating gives CATSRQGSGVNEQYF.

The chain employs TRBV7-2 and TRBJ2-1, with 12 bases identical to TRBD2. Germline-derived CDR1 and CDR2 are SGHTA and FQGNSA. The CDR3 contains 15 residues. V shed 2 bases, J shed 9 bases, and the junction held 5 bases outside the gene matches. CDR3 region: CASSLLAGGRLEQFF. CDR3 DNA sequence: TGTGCCAGCAGCTTACTAGCGGGGGGGCGTCTTGAGCAGTTCTTC.

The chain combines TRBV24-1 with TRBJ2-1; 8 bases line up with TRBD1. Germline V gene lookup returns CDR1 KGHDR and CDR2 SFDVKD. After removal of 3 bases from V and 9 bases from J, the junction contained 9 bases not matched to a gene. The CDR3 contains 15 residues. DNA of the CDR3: TGTGCCACCAGTGATGACGGACAGGGTTCTGGTGAGCAGTTCTTC. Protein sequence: CATSDDGQGSGEQFF.

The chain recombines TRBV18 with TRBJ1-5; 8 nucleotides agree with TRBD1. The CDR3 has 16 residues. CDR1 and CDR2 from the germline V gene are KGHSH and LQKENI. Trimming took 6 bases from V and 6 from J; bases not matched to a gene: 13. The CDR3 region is CASSSGQGAIGQPQHF. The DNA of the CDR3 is TGTGCCAGCTCTTCCGGCCAGGGGGCTATAGGTCAGCCCCAGCATTTT.

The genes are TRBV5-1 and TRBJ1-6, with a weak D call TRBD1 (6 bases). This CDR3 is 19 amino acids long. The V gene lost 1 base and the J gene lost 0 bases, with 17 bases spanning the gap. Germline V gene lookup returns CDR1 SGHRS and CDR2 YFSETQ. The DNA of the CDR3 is TGCGCCAGCAGCTTGAGGCAGGGGTCCTCTAGCTCCTATAATTCACCCCTCCACTTT. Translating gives CASSLRQGSSSSYNSPLHF.

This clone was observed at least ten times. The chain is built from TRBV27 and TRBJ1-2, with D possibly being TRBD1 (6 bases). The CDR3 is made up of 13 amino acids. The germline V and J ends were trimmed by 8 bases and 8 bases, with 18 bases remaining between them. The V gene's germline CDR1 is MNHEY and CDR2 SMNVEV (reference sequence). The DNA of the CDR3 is TGTGCCAGCTGGACAGCTAGGTTTCGGGGCTACACCTTC. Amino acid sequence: CASWTARFRGYTF.

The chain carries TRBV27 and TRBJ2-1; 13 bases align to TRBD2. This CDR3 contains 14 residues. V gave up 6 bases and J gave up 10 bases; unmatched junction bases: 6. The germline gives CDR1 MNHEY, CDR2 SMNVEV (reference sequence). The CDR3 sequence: CASRLAGGPNEQFF. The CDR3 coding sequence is TGTGCCAGCAGACTAGCGGGGGGGCCTAACGAGCAGTTCTTC.

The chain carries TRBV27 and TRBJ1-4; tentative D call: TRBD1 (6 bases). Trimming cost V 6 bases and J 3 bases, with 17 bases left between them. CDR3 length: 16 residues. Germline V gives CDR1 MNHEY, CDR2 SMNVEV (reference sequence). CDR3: CASSPKGGWANEKLFF. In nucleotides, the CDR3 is TGTGCCAGCAGCCCGAAGGGGGGGTGGGCTAATGAAAAACTGTTTTTT.

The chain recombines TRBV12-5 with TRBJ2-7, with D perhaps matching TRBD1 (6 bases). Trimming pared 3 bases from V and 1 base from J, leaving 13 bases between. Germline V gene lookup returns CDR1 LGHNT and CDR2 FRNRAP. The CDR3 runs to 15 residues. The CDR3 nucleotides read TGTGCTAGTGGTTTTCTAGGGGGTAGGTCCTACGAGCAGTACTTC. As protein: CASGFLGGRSYEQYF.

The CDR3 loop is CASSFNPGVNSPLHF. DNA of the CDR3: TGTGCCAGCAGCTTCAACCCAGGGGTGAATTCACCCCTCCACTTT. The rearrangement uses TRBV11-2 and TRBJ1-6, with D possibly being TRBD1 (6 bases). CDR1 SGHAT and CDR2 FQNNGV come from the germline V gene. Trimming took 3 bases from V and 7 from J, leaving 13 bases between them. CDR3 length equals 15 residues.

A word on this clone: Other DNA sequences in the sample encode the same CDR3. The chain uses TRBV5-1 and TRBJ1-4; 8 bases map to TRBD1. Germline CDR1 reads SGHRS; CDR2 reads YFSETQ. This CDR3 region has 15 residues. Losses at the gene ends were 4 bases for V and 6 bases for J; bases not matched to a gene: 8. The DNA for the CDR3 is TGCGCCAGCAGCCTCGGACAGGGAAGAGATGAAAAACTGTTTTTT. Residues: CASSLGQGRDEKLFF.

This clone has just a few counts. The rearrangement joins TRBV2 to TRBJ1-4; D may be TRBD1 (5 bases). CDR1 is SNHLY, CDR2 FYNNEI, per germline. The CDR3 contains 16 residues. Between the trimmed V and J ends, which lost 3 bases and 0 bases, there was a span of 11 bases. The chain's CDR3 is CASSEDIPATNEKLFF. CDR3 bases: TGTGCCAGCAGTGAGGACATACCTGCAACTAATGAAAAACTGTTTTTT. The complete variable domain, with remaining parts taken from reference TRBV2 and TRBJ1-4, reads EPEVTQTPSHQVTQMGQEVILRCVPISNHLYFYWYRQILGQKVEFLVSFYNNEISEKSEIFDDQFSVERPDGSNFTLKIRSTKLEDSAMYFCASSEDIPATNEKLFFGSGTQLSVL.

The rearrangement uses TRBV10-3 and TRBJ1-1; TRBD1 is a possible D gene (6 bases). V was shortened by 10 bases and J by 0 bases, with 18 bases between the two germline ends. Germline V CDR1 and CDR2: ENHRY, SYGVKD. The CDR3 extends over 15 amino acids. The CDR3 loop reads CATNMGGQVNTEAFF. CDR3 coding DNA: TGTGCCACGAATATGGGGGGGCAGGTGAACACTGAAGCTTTCTTT.

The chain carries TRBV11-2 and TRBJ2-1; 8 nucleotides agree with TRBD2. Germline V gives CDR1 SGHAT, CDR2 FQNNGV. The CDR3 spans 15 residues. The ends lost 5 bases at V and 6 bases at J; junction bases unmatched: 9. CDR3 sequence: CASSLPGLEVNEQFF. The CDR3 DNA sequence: TGTGCCAGCAGCCTCCCGGGACTAGAGGTCAATGAGCAGTTCTTC.

The CDR3 DNA sequence: TGTGCCAGCTCATCCCCAACTAGCGGGAAAAAAGAGACCCAGTACTTC. It yields the protein CASSSPTSGKKETQYF. V and J are TRBV18 and TRBJ2-5; 10 nucleotides line up with TRBD2. This CDR3 comprises 16 residues. Trimming took 5 bases from V and 3 from J; bases not matched to a gene: 9. Germline CDR1 is KGHSH and CDR2 is LQKENI.

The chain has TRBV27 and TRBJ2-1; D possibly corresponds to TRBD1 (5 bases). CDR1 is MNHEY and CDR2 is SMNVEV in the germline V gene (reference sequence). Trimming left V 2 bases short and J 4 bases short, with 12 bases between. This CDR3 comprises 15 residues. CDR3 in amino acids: CASSLQGTTYNEQFF. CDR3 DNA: TGTGCCAGCAGTTTACAGGGAACGACATACAATGAGCAGTTCTTC.

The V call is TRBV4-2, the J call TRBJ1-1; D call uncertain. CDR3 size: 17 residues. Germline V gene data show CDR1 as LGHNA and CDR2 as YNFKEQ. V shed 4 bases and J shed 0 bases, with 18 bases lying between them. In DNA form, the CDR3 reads TGTGCCAGCAGCCTAGGCCTCCAAGCAGGAATGAACACTGAAGCTTTCTTT. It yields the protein CASSLGLQAGMNTEAFF.

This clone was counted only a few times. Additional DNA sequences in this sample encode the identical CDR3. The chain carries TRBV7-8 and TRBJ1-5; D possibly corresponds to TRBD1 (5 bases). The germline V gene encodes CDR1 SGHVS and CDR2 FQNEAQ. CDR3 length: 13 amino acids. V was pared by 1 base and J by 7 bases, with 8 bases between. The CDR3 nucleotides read TGTGCCAGCAGCTTAGGGGGCAGCCAGCCCCAGCATTTT. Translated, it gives CASSLGGSQPQHF.

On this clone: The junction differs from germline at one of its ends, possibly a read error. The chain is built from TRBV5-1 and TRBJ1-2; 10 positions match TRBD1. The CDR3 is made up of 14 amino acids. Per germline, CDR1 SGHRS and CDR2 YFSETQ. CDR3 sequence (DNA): TGCGCCAGCAGCATCTCCGGGACAGGGGTCGGTTGGGCCTTC. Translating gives CASSISGTGVGWAF.

The CDR3 loop reads CASSQGGTVYGYTF. The CDR3 coding sequence is TGCGCCAGCAGCCAAGGCGGGACAGTCTATGGCTACACCTTC. The V call is TRBV4-1, the J call TRBJ1-2; TRBD1 matches at 7 bases. V dropped 1 base and J dropped 4; count of bases not matched to a gene: 3. The germline V gene has CDR1 MGHRA and CDR2 YSYEKL. The CDR3 consists of 14 residues.

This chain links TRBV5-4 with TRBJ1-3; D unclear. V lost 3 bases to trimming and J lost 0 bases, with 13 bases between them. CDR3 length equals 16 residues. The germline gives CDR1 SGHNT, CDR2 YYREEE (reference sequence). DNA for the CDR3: TGTGCCAGCAGCTGGGGTCGCGGAGGCTCTGGAAACACCATATATTTT. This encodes CASSWGRGGSGNTIYF.

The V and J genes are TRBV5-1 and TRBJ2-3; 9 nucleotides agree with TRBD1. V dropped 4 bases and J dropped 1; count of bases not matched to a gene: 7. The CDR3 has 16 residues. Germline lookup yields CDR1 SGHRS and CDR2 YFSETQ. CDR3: CASSLDRGLGTDTQYF. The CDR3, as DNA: TGCGCCAGCAGCCTGGACAGGGGATTAGGCACAGATACGCAGTATTTT.

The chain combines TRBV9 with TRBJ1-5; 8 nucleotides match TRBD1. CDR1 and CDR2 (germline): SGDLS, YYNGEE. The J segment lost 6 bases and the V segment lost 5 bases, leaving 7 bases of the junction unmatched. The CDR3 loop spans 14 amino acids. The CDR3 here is CASRDGQGSQPQHF. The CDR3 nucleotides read TGTGCCAGCAGAGATGGACAGGGCAGTCAGCCCCAGCATTTT.

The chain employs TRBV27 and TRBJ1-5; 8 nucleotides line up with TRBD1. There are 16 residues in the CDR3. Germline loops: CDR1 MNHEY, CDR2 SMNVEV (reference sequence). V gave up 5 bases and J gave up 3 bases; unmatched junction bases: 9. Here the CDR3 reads CASSPGTGVLNQPQHF. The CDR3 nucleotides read TGTGCCAGCAGTCCCGGGACAGGAGTCCTCAATCAGCCCCAGCATTTT.

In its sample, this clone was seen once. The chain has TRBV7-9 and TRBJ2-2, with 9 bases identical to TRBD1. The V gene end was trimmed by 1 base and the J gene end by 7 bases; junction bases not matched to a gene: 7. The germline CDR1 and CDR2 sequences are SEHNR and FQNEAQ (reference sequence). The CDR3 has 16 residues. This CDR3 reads CASSLGWTGVIGELFF. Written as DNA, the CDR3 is TGTGCCAGCAGCTTAGGTTGGACAGGGGTGATCGGGGAGCTGTTTTTT.